Following are 32 T cell receptor beta chains from one sample sequenced in a study of T cells after yellow fever vaccination. Each CDR3 protein gets one entry after TCRdb re-called the 5' RACE reads with MiXCR. The table records about 580,000 distinct CDR3 sequences, approximately 16% of them present only once. Sequences were derived from PBMCs, sampled about 5 days after the first yellow fever vaccination. The receptors were gathered from a young man who received the YFV17D yellow fever vaccine.

This clonotype was seen more than once but under ten times. V usage is TRBV11-1 and J usage is TRBJ1-1; no clear D gene. The CDR3 covers 14 residues. The V and J ends lost 4 bases and 3 bases respectively, with 12 bases between them. The germline gives CDR1 SGHAT, CDR2 FQDESV (reference sequence). This chain's CDR3 is CASSSKRRDTEAFF. For the CDR3, the DNA is TGTGCCAGCAGCTCAAAGAGGAGGGACACTGAAGCTTTCTTT.

This clonotype was recorded a few times. This chain uses TRBV5-1 with TRBJ2-2; TRBD2 matches 7 bases. J lost 2 bases, V lost 4 bases, and 8 bases had no gene match. CDR1 and CDR2 from the germline V gene are SGHRS and YFSETQ. The CDR3 totals 16 residues. The CDR3 sequence: CASSVLAALNTGELFF. In nucleotides, the CDR3 is TGCGCCAGCAGCGTCCTAGCGGCCCTAAACACCGGGGAGCTGTTTTTT.

The chain joins TRBV12-3 or TRBV12-4 to TRBJ1-5; D is unclear. V dropped 1 base and J dropped 2 bases, with 12 bases sitting between them. The length of the CDR3 is 16 residues. The CDR3 protein is CASSLGLSWGNQPQHF. The DNA for the CDR3 is TGTGCCAGCAGTTTAGGCCTATCCTGGGGCAATCAGCCCCAGCATTTT.

This clonotype has a handful of counts. The gene calls are TRBV12-3 or TRBV12-4 and TRBJ1-1; D may be TRBD1 (5 bases). V lost 6 bases and J 5 bases, leaving 13 bases between the germline ends. The CDR3 length is 13 residues. The CDR3 is CASRRDVTTEAFF. The CDR3 DNA follows: TGTGCCAGCAGACGGGACGTGACGACTGAAGCTTTCTTT.

This clonotype showed up just a few times. This chain uses TRBV24-1 with TRBJ2-1; D gene unclear. The CDR3 sequence is 12 residues long. The germline V gene has CDR1 KGHDR and CDR2 SFDVKD. V dropped 2 bases and J dropped 16 bases, with 14 bases sitting between them. The CDR3 bases are TGTGCCACCAGTGATTCTGCCGTATTGTTTTTCTTC. Translated, it gives CATSDSAVLFFF.

The chain links TRBV20-1 to TRBJ1-1; unclear D gene. Germline CDR1 reads DFQATT; CDR2 reads SNEGSKA (reference sequence). This CDR3 is 11 amino acids long. The germline V and J ends were trimmed by 6 bases and 0 bases, with 5 bases remaining between them. In DNA form, the CDR3 reads TGCAGTGCCGCCTTGAACACTGAAGCTTTCTTT. Its translation is CSAALNTEAFF.

The sample holds a few counts of this clonotype. The chain has TRBV20-1 and TRBJ1-1, with D possibly being TRBD1 (6 bases). This CDR3 is 13 amino acids long. V was pared by 1 base and J by 8 bases, with 14 bases between. The germline V gene encodes CDR1 DFQATT and CDR2 SNEGSKA (reference sequence). The CDR3 DNA follows: TGCAGTGCTAGAGTCCCGGACAGTCTCGAAGCTTTCTTT. Translated: CSARVPDSLEAFF.

A few counts support this clonotype. The chain recombines TRBV7-9 with TRBJ1-2; possibly TRBD1 for D (5 bases). This CDR3 is built from 14 residues. V lost 1 base and J lost 4, with 10 bases in between. Germline V gene sequence: CDR1 SEHNR, CDR2 FQNEAQ (reference sequence). The CDR3 DNA follows: TGTGCCAGCAGCTTAGATGGGGGACTCTATGGCTACACCTTC. Translation: CASSLDGGLYGYTF. The entire variable domain, with the rest obtained from reference TRBV7-9 and TRBJ1-2, is as follows: DTGVSQNPRHKITKRGQNVTFRCDPISEHNRLYWYRQTLGQGPEFLTYFQNEAQLEKSRLLSDRFSAERPKGSFSTLEIQRTEQGDSAMYLCASSLDGGLYGYTFGSGTRLTVV.

This clonotype was seen a few times. The junction and the germline gene differ at one end; a read error may be behind it. V gene TRBV7-6 combines with J gene TRBJ2-5; the D is unclear. The CDR3 totals 14 residues. In germline, CDR1 is SGHVS, CDR2 FNYEAQ. CDR3 nucleotide sequence: TGTGCCAGCAGTTTAGAAGACTCTGGGGAGACCCAGTACTTC. Its translation: CASSLEDSGETQYF.

DNA for the CDR3: TGTGCCAGCAGCTTAGGGGAGGGGTTCGGCCAGCCCCAGCATTTT. It encodes CASSLGEGFGQPQHF. V and J are TRBV7-9 and TRBJ1-5, with D perhaps TRBD1 (5 bases). CDR1 SEHNR and CDR2 FQNEAQ come from the germline V gene (reference sequence). V was cut by 1 base and J by 7 bases, with 14 bases left in between. The CDR3 spans 15 residues.

There are a few counts of this clonotype. The chain is built from TRBV27 and TRBJ1-1; 9 nucleotides match TRBD1. CDR1 and CDR2 (germline): MNHEY, SMNVEV (reference sequence). With 7 bases clipped from V and 1 base from J, the junction kept 4 bases outside the gene matches. The CDR3 has 14 amino acids. The CDR3 nucleotides are TGTGCCAGCATAGGGGACAGGGAGAACACTGAAGCTTTCTTT. Its protein product is CASIGDRENTEAFF.

This clonotype has just a few counts. The chain is built from TRBV7-2 and TRBJ1-6; no reliable D call. Per germline, CDR1 SGHTA and CDR2 FQGNSA. V lost 5 bases to trimming and J lost 5 bases, with 19 bases between them. The CDR3 has 17 residues. The CDR3 region is CASSPVGATNNNSPLHF. The CDR3 coding sequence is TGTGCCAGCAGCCCCGTGGGAGCTACGAACAATAATTCACCCCTCCACTTT.

This clonotype was recorded many times. The chain links TRBV7-9 to TRBJ2-1; D is unresolved. With 4 bases removed from V and 5 bases from J, the gap between germline ends came to 9 bases. The CDR3 length is 13 residues. CDR1 and CDR2 from the germline V gene are SEHNR and FQNEAQ (reference sequence). The CDR3 loop reads CASSSRENNEQFF. For the CDR3, the DNA is TGTGCCAGCAGCTCTCGTGAGAACAATGAGCAGTTCTTC. The entire variable domain, with the rest obtained from reference TRBV7-9 and TRBJ2-1, is as follows: DTGVSQNPRHKITKRGQNVTFRCDPISEHNRLYWYRQTLGQGPEFLTYFQNEAQLEKSRLLSDRFSAERPKGSFSTLEIQRTEQGDSAMYLCASSSRENNEQFFGPGTRLTVL.

This clonotype was seen more than once but under ten times. The chain employs TRBV7-2 and TRBJ2-1; possibly TRBD2 for D (6 bases). The V gene lost 6 bases and the J gene lost 7 bases, with 10 bases spanning the gap. Germline CDR1 and CDR2: SGHTA and FQGNSA. The CDR3 length is 12 residues. This CDR3 reads CASRLLANEQFF. CDR3 coding DNA: TGTGCCAGCAGATTACTAGCAAATGAGCAGTTCTTC.

This rearrangement joins TRBV4-3 to TRBJ2-7; D might be TRBD1 (6 bases). The CDR3 length is 15 residues. Per germline, CDR1 LGHNA and CDR2 YSLEER. V shed 1 base and J shed 3 bases, with 13 bases lying between them. CDR3 loop: CASSQVLGQFYEQYF. In nucleotides, the CDR3 is TGCGCCAGCAGCCAAGTCTTGGGACAATTCTACGAGCAGTACTTC.

This clonotype was seen only a few times. The chain has TRBV7-2 and TRBJ2-1, with D perhaps TRBD2 (6 bases). Germline lookup yields CDR1 SGHTA and CDR2 FQGNSA. The CDR3 is made up of 16 amino acids. The germline V and J ends were trimmed by 6 bases and 4 bases, with 19 bases remaining between them. The CDR3 DNA reads TGTGCCAGCAGTAGGCCCGGGGGACTCAAATACAATGAGCAGTTCTTC. Translating it yields CASSRPGGLKYNEQFF.

The sample holds a few counts of this clonotype. The chain is built from TRBV7-9 and TRBJ1-2, with a possible D match to TRBD1 (5 bases). CDR3 size: 16 residues. V lost 1 base to trimming and J lost 5 bases, with 17 bases between them. Germline V gene sequence: CDR1 SEHNR, CDR2 FQNEAQ (reference sequence). DNA of the CDR3: TGTGCCAGCAGCTTAGAGAGGGCAGGGCTTCGGTATGGCTACACCTTC. Residues: CASSLERAGLRYGYTF.

This clonotype was observed many times. CDR3 DNA sequence: TGTGCCAGCAGCCAAGGACAGCCCGCTGGTGGCTACACCTTC. Amino acid sequence: CASSQGQPAGGYTF. This chain links TRBV4-2 with TRBJ1-2, with D tentatively TRBD1 (5 bases). The CDR3 loop spans 14 amino acids. Deletions cut 1 base from V and 7 bases from J, with 13 bases between. The V gene's germline CDR1 is LGHNA and CDR2 YNFKEQ.

The chain recombines TRBV12-5 with TRBJ2-7; D not resolved. This CDR3 spans 14 amino acids. Germline CDR1 reads LGHNT; CDR2 reads FRNRAP. Deletions cut 2 bases from V and 3 bases from J, with 11 bases between. In DNA form, the CDR3 reads TGTGCTAGTGGTTTGAATGGTCTCTACTACGAGCAGTACGTC. It encodes CASGLNGLYYEQYV.

This clonotype showed up just a few times. The chain couples TRBV5-1 to TRBJ1-3; 9 bases line up with TRBD1. The germline gives CDR1 SGHRS, CDR2 YFSETQ. The V gene end was trimmed by 4 bases and the J gene end by 4 bases; junction bases not matched to a gene: 9. The CDR3 spans 16 residues. The CDR3 reads CASSRRQGEFGNTIYF. As DNA, the CDR3 is TGCGCCAGCAGCAGGCGACAGGGGGAATTCGGAAACACCATATATTTT. The complete variable domain, with remaining parts taken from reference TRBV5-1 and TRBJ1-3, reads KAGVTQTPRYLIKTRGQQVTLSCSPISGHRSVSWYQQTPGQGLQFLFEYFSETQRNKGNFPGRFSGRQFSNSRSEMNVSTLELGDSALYLCASSRRQGEFGNTIYFGEGSWLTVV.

The gene calls are TRBV4-1 and TRBJ1-5; D is ambiguous. This CDR3 spans 14 amino acids. Trimming stripped 0 bases from V and 8 bases from J, with 11 bases between. Germline CDR1 and CDR2: MGHRA and YSYEKL. The CDR3 sequence is CASSQERVAEPQHF. DNA of the CDR3: TGCGCCAGCAGCCAAGAACGGGTAGCGGAGCCCCAGCATTTT.

The rearrangement joins TRBV20-1 to TRBJ1-5, with unresolved D. V lost 3 bases, J lost 5 bases, and 11 bases lay in between. The CDR3 spans 13 residues. CDR1 is DFQATT and CDR2 is SNEGSKA in the germline V gene (reference sequence). The CDR3 bases are TGCAGTGCTAGGGAGGACGGAGATCAGCCCCAGCATTTT. Its translation: CSAREDGDQPQHF.

The chain recombines TRBV19 with TRBJ2-3, with 10 bases identical to TRBD2. The germline V gene has CDR1 LNHDA and CDR2 SQIVND (reference sequence). The CDR3 has 14 residues. Germline trimming cut 7 bases from V and 4 bases from J; bases unmatched to any gene: 5. The CDR3 sequence is CASKTLAGADTQYF. CDR3 bases: TGTGCCAGTAAGACCCTAGCGGGGGCAGATACGCAGTATTTT.

This clonotype came up many times. The CDR3 bases are TGTGCCAGCAGCTTACAGGGGCACAGCACAGATACGCAGTATTTT. It encodes CASSLQGHSTDTQYF. The V call is TRBV7-2, the J call TRBJ2-3; a possible D gene is TRBD1 (6 bases). This CDR3 has 15 amino acids. V was pared by 2 bases and J by 0 bases, with 9 bases between. CDR1 is SGHTA and CDR2 is FQGNSA in the germline V gene.

The CDR3 coding sequence is TGTGCCAGCAGCGTAGCTTGGCAGTCAGAGACCCAGTACTTC. This translates into CASSVAWQSETQYF. The J gene is TRBJ2-5, the V gene TRBV9, with D unresolved. The CDR3 is 14 residues long. V lost 0 bases, J lost 4 bases, and 10 bases lay in between. Germline V gives CDR1 SGDLS, CDR2 YYNGEE.

The sample holds a few counts of this clonotype. The chain joins TRBV20-1 to TRBJ1-3; D not resolved. There are 14 residues in the CDR3. Germline-derived CDR1 and CDR2 are DFQATT and SNEGSKA (reference sequence). V was trimmed by 0 bases and J by 1 base, leaving 7 bases between them. The CDR3 spells CSARDLKSGNTIYF. CDR3 nucleotide sequence: TGCAGTGCTAGAGATCTAAAATCTGGAAACACCATATATTTT.

This clonotype was seen repeatedly, ten times or more. The rearrangement links TRBV5-1 to TRBJ2-2; D is unresolved. Trimming removed 4 bases at V and 2 bases at J, with 6 bases between. Per germline, CDR1 SGHRS and CDR2 YFSETQ. The CDR3 contains 13 residues. CDR3 DNA sequence: TGCGCCAGCAGCGGGGAAAACACCGGGGAGCTGTTTTTT. Its protein product is CASSGENTGELFF.

This clonotype has only a few counts. The chain combines TRBV10-3 with TRBJ2-5; TRBD2 aligns across 12 bases. V shed 8 bases, J shed 5 bases, and the junction held 12 bases outside the gene matches. Germline values: CDR1 ENHRY, CDR2 SYGVKD. This CDR3 has 16 residues. Here the CDR3 DNA reads TGTGCCATCGCAGCCCGAACTAGCGGGGGGCGGGAGACCCAGTACTTC. It codes for CAIAARTSGGRETQYF.

This chain connects TRBV19 to TRBJ2-7, with 9 bases fitting TRBD2. Germline CDR1 and CDR2: LNHDA and SQIVND (reference sequence). The CDR3 is 15 residues long. Trimming removed 9 bases from V and 9 bases from J; junction bases left unmatched: 18. This CDR3 reads CASNSKAGGPRRQYF. The CDR3 DNA reads as TGTGCCAGCAATTCGAAGGCGGGGGGGCCTCGTCGGCAGTACTTC.

V usage is TRBV6-5 and J usage is TRBJ1-1; weak D call: TRBD1 (5 bases). The CDR3 spans 18 residues. Looked up from germline, CDR1 is MNHEY and CDR2 is SVGAGI. V was pared by 5 bases and J by 4 bases, with 26 bases between. The CDR3 reads CASSNRDRSGGSTTEAFF. DNA of the CDR3: TGTGCCAGCAGTAACCGAGACCGCTCGGGGGGGTCGACCACTGAAGCTTTCTTT.

In this sample, this clonotype turned up a few times. The V gene is TRBV11-2, the J gene TRBJ2-1; perhaps D is TRBD1 or TRBD2 (5 bases each). Trimming took 2 bases from V and 0 from J, leaving 23 bases between them. Germline CDR1 and CDR2: SGHAT and FQNNGV. The CDR3 runs to 20 residues. The CDR3 nucleotides read TGTGCCAGCAGCTTATCCCATTCGGGGCGCAGGTTGAGCTCCTACAATGAGCAGTTCTTC. Protein sequence: CASSLSHSGRRLSSYNEQFF.

J is TRBJ1-1 and V is TRBV7-2, with 7 bases aligning to TRBD1. CDR3 length equals 14 residues. The ends lost 7 bases at V and 4 bases at J; junction bases unmatched: 9. From germline, CDR1 is SGHTA and CDR2 FQGNSA. CDR3 amino acids: CASTPGGDITEAFF. CDR3 nucleotide sequence: TGTGCCAGCACCCCAGGGGGAGATATCACTGAAGCTTTCTTT. The full variable domain, with the rest looked up from reference TRBV7-2 and TRBJ1-1, is GAGVSQSPSNKVTEKGKDVELRCDPISGHTALYWYRQSLGQGLEFLIYFQGNSAPDKSGLPSDRFSAERTGGSVSTLTIQRTQQEDSAVYLCASTPGGDITEAFFGQGTRLTVV.